Presented here are 8 T cell receptor beta chains from one specimen sequenced in a study of T cells after yellow fever vaccination. TCRdb recomputed calls from the 5' RACE reads with MiXCR, one row per CDR3 protein. The table lists some 160,000 distinct CDR3 sequences, around 9.7% of them singletons. Sample: CD8+ T cells sorted from PBMCs, taken 45 days after the yellow fever booster vaccination. The source of these receptors is a man aged 18 to 30 who received the YFV17D yellow fever vaccine.

This clonotype has more than one count but fewer than ten. The CDR3 region is CASSGTGNQPQHF. The CDR3 region has the DNA TGTGCCAGCAGCGGGACAGGGAATCAGCCCCAGCATTTT. This rearrangement joins TRBV6-1 to TRBJ1-5; TRBD1 matches 9 bases. Germline V CDR1 and CDR2: MNHNS, SASEGT. The CDR3 has 13 residues. The ends lost 6 bases at V and 4 bases at J; junction bases unmatched: 1.

This clonotype was recorded a few times. The chain employs TRBV5-1 and TRBJ2-7, with D perhaps matching TRBD1 (5 bases). V shed 0 bases and J shed 3 bases, with 10 bases lying between them. Per germline, CDR1 SGHRS and CDR2 YFSETQ. The length of the CDR3 is 14 residues. CDR3: CASSLASGNYEQYV. In nucleotides, the CDR3 is TGCGCCAGCAGCTTGGCCTCAGGGAACTACGAGCAGTACGTC.

This clonotype appeared a few times. The chain couples TRBV6-5 to TRBJ2-1; D possibly corresponds to TRBD1 (6 bases). The CDR3 is made up of 14 amino acids. The germline CDR1 and CDR2 sequences are MNHEY and SVGAGI. V shed 7 bases and J shed 4 bases, with 14 bases lying between them. The CDR3 DNA sequence: TGTGCCAGCACCCCCTTAGGGGGATACAATGAGCAGTTCTTC. Translating gives CASTPLGGYNEQFF.

There are a few counts of this clonotype. This chain connects TRBV4-3 to TRBJ2-1, with TRBD2 identical over 10 bases. From germline, CDR1 is LGHNA and CDR2 YSLEER. V lost 5 bases to trimming and J lost 6 bases; unmatched junction nucleotides: 7. The CDR3 runs to 15 residues. The CDR3 here is CASSWVGTSANEQFF. CDR3 in DNA: TGCGCCAGCAGCTGGGTCGGGACTAGCGCCAATGAGCAGTTCTTC.

This clonotype was counted many times. The genes are TRBV5-1 and TRBJ1-1, with a tentative D call TRBD1 (5 bases). Looked up from germline, CDR1 is SGHRS and CDR2 is YFSETQ. V was trimmed by 1 base and J by 4 bases, leaving 14 bases between them. CDR3 size: 15 residues. In DNA form, the CDR3 reads TGCGCCAGCAGCTTGAGGGGAACGGTGATCACTGAAGCTTTCTTT. It translates to CASSLRGTVITEAFF.

This clonotype was detected only a few times. J is TRBJ1-2 and V is TRBV6-6, with D possibly TRBD1 on 6 matching bases. Trimming removed 5 bases from V and 4 bases from J, with 11 bases in between. Germline CDR1 MNHNY, CDR2 SVGAGI (reference sequence). This CDR3 comprises 13 residues. In DNA form, the CDR3 reads TGTGCCAGCAGTCTCGACAGGTCCTATGGCTACACCTTC. It codes for CASSLDRSYGYTF.

In this sample, this clonotype turned up many times. The chain carries TRBV4-2 and TRBJ1-2; 9 bases align to TRBD1. This CDR3 spans 15 amino acids. The V and J ends lost 4 bases and 3 bases, in that order; junction bases with no gene match: 6. CDR1 and CDR2 (germline): LGHNA, YNFKEQ. The CDR3 here is CASSRGTGRDYGYTF. The CDR3 coding sequence is TGTGCCAGCAGCCGGGGGACAGGGAGGGACTATGGCTACACCTTC.

The rearrangement links TRBV5-6 to TRBJ2-2; TRBD1 aligns across 7 bases. This CDR3 comprises 15 residues. V shed 4 bases and J 1 base; nucleotides not matched to a gene: 4. Looked up from germline, CDR1 is SGHDT and CDR2 is YYEEEE. The CDR3 reads CASSGRQGNTGELFF. CDR3 DNA: TGTGCCAGCAGCGGTCGACAGGGGAACACCGGGGAGCTGTTTTTT.